The next 7 T cell receptor beta chains were all read from a single sample in a study of CD8 T cells in Susac syndrome (dated by TCRdb to between 2017 and 2020). The library was obtained by the immunoSEQ multiplex PCR assay. RNA was extracted using the RNeasy kit, and about 0.45 to 1 ug of the RNA was reverse transcribed with random hexamers. TCRdb handled the public reads itself, with Q25 trimming in fastp and clone calling in MiXCR, and kept productive beta chains. CDR3 protein sequences are deduplicated, and each keeps its most common genes and DNA. The sample table records roughly 200,000 distinct CDR3 sequences; roughly 94% of these occur just once. The ten most abundant clones make up 0.099% of the sample. The sequenced sample consisted of CD4+ T cells from PBMCs. The receptors here all came from a human donor with Susac syndrome.

The chain carries TRBV27 and TRBJ2-3; possibly TRBD2 for D (6 bases). V was shortened by 5 bases and J by 4 bases, with 13 bases between the two germline ends. Germline V lookup: CDR1 MNHEY, CDR2 SMNVEV (reference sequence). The CDR3 sequence is 14 residues long. CDR3 residues: CASSRTSLADTQYF. CDR3 nucleotide sequence: TGTGCCAGCAGTCGTACTAGCCTGGCAGATACGCAGTATTTT.

The CDR3 DNA sequence: TGTGCCAGCAGTCCTATACAGGAGAACACTGAAGCTTTCTTT. Protein sequence: CASSPIQENTEAFF. This chain connects TRBV6-6 to TRBJ1-1; D is perhaps TRBD1 (5 bases). V lost 5 bases and J 1 base, leaving 11 bases between the germline ends. Germline values: CDR1 MNHNY, CDR2 SVGAGI (reference sequence). The CDR3 covers 14 residues.

The CDR3 coding sequence is TGTGCCACCAGTGATTTGGACTTAAACACCGGGGAGCTGTTTTTT. Translation gives CATSDLDLNTGELFF. The chain couples TRBV24-1 to TRBJ2-2; no firm D call. Deletions cut 0 bases from V and 2 bases from J, with 6 bases between. This CDR3 contains 15 residues. CDR1 and CDR2 from the germline V gene are KGHDR and SFDVKD.

V is TRBV20-1 and J is TRBJ2-1; D possibly corresponds to TRBD1 (6 bases). CDR3 size: 17 residues. Trimming cost V 0 bases and J 2 bases, with 17 bases left between them. The V gene's germline CDR1 is DFQATT and CDR2 SNEGSKA (reference sequence). CDR3 sequence: CSARDRSAGAPYNEQFF. CDR3 DNA sequence: TGCAGTGCTAGAGATCGATCGGCAGGGGCCCCCTACAATGAGCAGTTCTTC.

This chain joins TRBV30 and TRBJ1-1; D might be TRBD1 (5 bases). Germline V gene data show CDR1 as GTSNPN and CDR2 as SVGIG (reference sequence). With 2 bases removed from V and 0 bases from J, the gap between germline ends came to 16 bases. The CDR3 loop spans 16 amino acids. CDR3 DNA sequence: TGTGCCTGGAGTAGGGGCCAGGCGTCTATGAACACTGAAGCTTTCTTT. As protein: CAWSRGQASMNTEAFF.

The rearrangement uses TRBV10-3 and TRBJ1-1; 7 nucleotides agree with TRBD1. V gave up 6 bases and J gave up 0 bases; unmatched junction bases: 1. The CDR3 sequence is 13 residues long. In germline, CDR1 is ENHRY, CDR2 SYGVKD. CDR3 in amino acids: CAISTGVNTEAFF. The CDR3 DNA sequence: TGTGCCATCAGCACAGGGGTGAACACTGAAGCTTTCTTT.

This CDR3 reads CASRPRDTRTGELFF. CDR3 bases: TGTGCCAGCAGGCCCCGGGACACGCGAACCGGGGAGCTGTTTTTT. The rearrangement uses TRBV6-6 and TRBJ2-2, with D possibly TRBD1 on 6 matching bases. The germline gives CDR1 MNHNY, CDR2 SVGAGI (reference sequence). V shed 6 bases and J shed 5 bases, with 16 bases lying between them. The CDR3 has 15 residues.